This T cell receptor beta chain comes out of a study of CD8+ T cells in alopecia areata. Whole-study context: Each day, treated patients took oral tofacitinib twice, at 5 to 10 mg per dose.

As to this clone: Its antigen is as yet unknown.

Alopecia areata patients provided lesional scalp punch biopsies and peripheral blood. Findings of the study overall: More clonal than normal scalp was lesional scalp, particularly alopecia totalis/universalis.

This CDR3 region has 13 residues. V was shortened by 4 bases and J by 4 bases, with 11 bases between the two germline ends. Germline V gene lookup returns CDR1 SQVTM and CDR2 ANQGSEA. After isolation, RNA underwent reverse transcription to generate cDNA as the sequencing template. TCRdb's table, derived via immunoSEQ multiplex PCR, lists solely in-frame clones and lacks some. The table lists about 12,000 clones, around 60% of them singletons, with roughly 15% in the top ten. The sample was skin. The sequence was obtained from a human donor with alopecia areata. This rearrangement joins TRBV29-1 to TRBJ2-1; unclear D gene. Here the CDR3 reads CSVAGEGYNEQFF. DNA for the CDR3: TGCAGCGTTGCTGGGGAAGGGTACAATGAGCAGTTCTTC.